This T cell receptor (beta chain) was observed in a study of T cell responses to AZD1222 COVID-19 vaccine. Germline values: CDR1 SGHNT, CDR2 YENEEA. The CDR3 is 16 amino acids. V lost 5 bases, J lost 8 bases, and 9 bases stayed unmatched. TCRdb's table, derived via immunoSEQ multiplex PCR, lists solely in-frame clones and lacks some. The profile shows about 130,000 clones, roughly nine tenths of them singletons. The sequence was collected from an adult who received the AZD1222 COVID-19 vaccine. The starting material was peripheral blood, obtained 28 days after the second AZD1222 dose. V is TRBV11-3 and J is TRBJ2-1, with 13 bases lining up with TRBD2. CDR3: CASSPPGTSGIDEQFF. In DNA, the CDR3 is TGTGCCAGCAGCCCCCCCGGGACTAGCGGGATTGATGAGCAGTTCTTC.